This T cell receptor beta chain was sequenced for a study of immune evolution from preneoplasia to lung adenocarcinoma. The protocol was immunoSEQ multiplex PCR, while the TCRdb copy is restricted to in-frame clones and leaves out a portion. The table records around 11,000 clones, around 78% of them present only once. Germline CDR1 is KGHSH and CDR2 is LQKENI. The ends were cut back, 1 base at V and 0 bases at J, with 10 bases in the middle. The CDR3 extends over 17 amino acids. Between the mid-2010s and the late 2010s, patients underwent resection in Japan or China. Two lung cancer pathologists independently confirmed each histologic diagnosis. Premalignant or tumor cells were enriched by macro-dissection after pathologic assessment.

The chain carries TRBV18 and TRBJ1-6; tentatively, D is TRBD1 (5 bases). Material: FFPE minimally invasive lung adenocarcinoma tissue. This clonotype originated in a person in their sixties or seventies with lung adenocarcinoma. The CDR3 is CASSPRDRSSYNSPLHF. The DNA for the CDR3 is TGTGCCAGCTCACCACGAGACAGAAGCTCCTATAATTCACCCCTCCACTTT.